The present TCR beta chain was sequenced within a study of tumor-infiltrating lymphocytes in primary liver carcinoma. This clonotype occurred once. Sequence at one end of the junction differs from germline and may be a read error. The template, around 520 ng total RNA, yielded TCR beta cDNA made with a constant-region primer. Researchers made the TCR beta libraries by running three nested multiplex PCR rounds with slightly modified ARM-PCR. Investigators reported that the first two PCR rounds, at around 9 cycles each, used TRBV1-TRBV30 forward primers with a C-beta reverse primer. In TCRdb, the multiplex PCR reads were re-called with MiXCR into one record per CDR3 protein. Among almost 200,000 distinct CDR3 sequences listed, around 60% were seen once. Extraction also yielded germline DNA, while blood RNA was obtained from unsorted whole blood. The CDR3 has 15 amino acids. CDR1 and CDR2 (germline): SQVTM, ANQGSEA.

The chain carries TRBV29-1 and TRBJ2-1; D call uncertain. What was sequenced was peripheral blood. This receptor was taken from an older woman with primary liver carcinoma and hepatitis B virus infection. This chain's CDR3 is CSPQFSGRRNNEQFF. The CDR3 nucleotides are TGCAGCCCACAATTTTCTGGCAGGAGAAACAATGAGCAATTCTTC.